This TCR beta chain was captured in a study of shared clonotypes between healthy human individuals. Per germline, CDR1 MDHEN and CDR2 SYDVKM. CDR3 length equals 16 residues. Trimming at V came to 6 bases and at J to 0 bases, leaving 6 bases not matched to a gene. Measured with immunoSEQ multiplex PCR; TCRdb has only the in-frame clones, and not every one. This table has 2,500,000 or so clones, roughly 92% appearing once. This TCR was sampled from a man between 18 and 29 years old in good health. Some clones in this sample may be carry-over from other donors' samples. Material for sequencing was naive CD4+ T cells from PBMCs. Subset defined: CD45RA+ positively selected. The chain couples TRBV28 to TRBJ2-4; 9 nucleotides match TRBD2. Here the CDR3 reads CASSPGTSPAKNIQYF. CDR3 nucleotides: TGTGCCAGCAGCCCCGGGACTAGCCCAGCCAAAAACATTCAGTACTTC.